The source of this T cell receptor beta chain is a study of blood T cell repertoires in COVID-19. Across the study: Sites in the United States, Italy and Spain provided acute and convalescent COVID-19 samples. The cDNA or gDNA used as material had been derived from T cells, B-cell-depleted T cells, or PBMCs.

The CDR3 is 15 residues long. The germline CDR1 and CDR2 sequences are SGHNT and YYREEE (reference sequence). V lost 5 bases to trimming and J lost 2 bases; unmatched junction nucleotides: 5. In the original analysis: Cell counts per sample came from amplifying reference gene primers. Here immunoSEQ multiplex PCR was the method, and the copy in TCRdb shows in-frame clones only, minus some. The DNA gave D and trimming, while V, J and clone size come from that table. Found here are tens of thousands of clones, 88% of them singletons; the top ten hold approximately 5.9%. The sequence came from a human donor in a cohort sampled during active COVID-19. The V and J genes are TRBV5-4 and TRBJ2-5, with TRBD1 identical over 11 bases. What was sequenced was peripheral blood. The CDR3 DNA is TGTGCCAGCAGACGGGACAGGGGGATGCAAGAGACCCAGTACTTC. Protein sequence: CASRRDRGMQETQYF.